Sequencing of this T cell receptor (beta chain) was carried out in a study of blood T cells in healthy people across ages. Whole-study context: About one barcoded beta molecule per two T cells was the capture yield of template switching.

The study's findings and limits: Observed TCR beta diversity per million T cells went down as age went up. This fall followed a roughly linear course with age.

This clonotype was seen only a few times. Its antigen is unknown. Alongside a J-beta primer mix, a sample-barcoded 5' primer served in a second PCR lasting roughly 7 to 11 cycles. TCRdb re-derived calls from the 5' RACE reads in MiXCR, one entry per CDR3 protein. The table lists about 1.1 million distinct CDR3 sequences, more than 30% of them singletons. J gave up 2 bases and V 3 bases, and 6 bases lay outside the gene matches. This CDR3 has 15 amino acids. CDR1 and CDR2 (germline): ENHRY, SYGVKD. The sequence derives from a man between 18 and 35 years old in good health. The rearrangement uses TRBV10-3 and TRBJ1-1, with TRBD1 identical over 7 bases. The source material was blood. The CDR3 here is CAISDFQGDNTEAFF. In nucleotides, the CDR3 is TGTGCCATCAGTGATTTCCAGGGGGATAACACTGAAGCTTTCTTT.